The sample holds one count of the clone carrying this T cell receptor beta chain. J gave up 7 bases and V 6 bases, and 10 bases lay outside the gene matches. The length of the CDR3 is 15 residues. In germline, CDR1 is SGHRS, CDR2 YFSETQ. The data derive from a study of radiation and T cells in renal cell carcinoma. As to time point: blood 4 weeks post-SBRT, at nephrectomy. Described treatment: 15 Gy SBRT to primary tumor, nephrectomy 4 weeks later. Clones were sequenced by immunoSEQ multiplex PCR, and TCRdb holds only the in-frame ones, with some missing. Of some 46,000 clones in the sample, about 84% are singletons; the top ten hold roughly 30%.

The sequences come from blood, collected from a patient whose treatment included radiotherapy and nephrectomy. The chain links TRBV5-1 to TRBJ2-3; 11 nucleotides agree with TRBD2. The TCR comes from a woman aged 70 to 79 with renal cell carcinoma. Here the CDR3 DNA reads TGCGCCAGCACCGCTAGCGGGGGGCGAACAAATACGCAGTATTTT. Translated: CASTASGGRTNTQYF.